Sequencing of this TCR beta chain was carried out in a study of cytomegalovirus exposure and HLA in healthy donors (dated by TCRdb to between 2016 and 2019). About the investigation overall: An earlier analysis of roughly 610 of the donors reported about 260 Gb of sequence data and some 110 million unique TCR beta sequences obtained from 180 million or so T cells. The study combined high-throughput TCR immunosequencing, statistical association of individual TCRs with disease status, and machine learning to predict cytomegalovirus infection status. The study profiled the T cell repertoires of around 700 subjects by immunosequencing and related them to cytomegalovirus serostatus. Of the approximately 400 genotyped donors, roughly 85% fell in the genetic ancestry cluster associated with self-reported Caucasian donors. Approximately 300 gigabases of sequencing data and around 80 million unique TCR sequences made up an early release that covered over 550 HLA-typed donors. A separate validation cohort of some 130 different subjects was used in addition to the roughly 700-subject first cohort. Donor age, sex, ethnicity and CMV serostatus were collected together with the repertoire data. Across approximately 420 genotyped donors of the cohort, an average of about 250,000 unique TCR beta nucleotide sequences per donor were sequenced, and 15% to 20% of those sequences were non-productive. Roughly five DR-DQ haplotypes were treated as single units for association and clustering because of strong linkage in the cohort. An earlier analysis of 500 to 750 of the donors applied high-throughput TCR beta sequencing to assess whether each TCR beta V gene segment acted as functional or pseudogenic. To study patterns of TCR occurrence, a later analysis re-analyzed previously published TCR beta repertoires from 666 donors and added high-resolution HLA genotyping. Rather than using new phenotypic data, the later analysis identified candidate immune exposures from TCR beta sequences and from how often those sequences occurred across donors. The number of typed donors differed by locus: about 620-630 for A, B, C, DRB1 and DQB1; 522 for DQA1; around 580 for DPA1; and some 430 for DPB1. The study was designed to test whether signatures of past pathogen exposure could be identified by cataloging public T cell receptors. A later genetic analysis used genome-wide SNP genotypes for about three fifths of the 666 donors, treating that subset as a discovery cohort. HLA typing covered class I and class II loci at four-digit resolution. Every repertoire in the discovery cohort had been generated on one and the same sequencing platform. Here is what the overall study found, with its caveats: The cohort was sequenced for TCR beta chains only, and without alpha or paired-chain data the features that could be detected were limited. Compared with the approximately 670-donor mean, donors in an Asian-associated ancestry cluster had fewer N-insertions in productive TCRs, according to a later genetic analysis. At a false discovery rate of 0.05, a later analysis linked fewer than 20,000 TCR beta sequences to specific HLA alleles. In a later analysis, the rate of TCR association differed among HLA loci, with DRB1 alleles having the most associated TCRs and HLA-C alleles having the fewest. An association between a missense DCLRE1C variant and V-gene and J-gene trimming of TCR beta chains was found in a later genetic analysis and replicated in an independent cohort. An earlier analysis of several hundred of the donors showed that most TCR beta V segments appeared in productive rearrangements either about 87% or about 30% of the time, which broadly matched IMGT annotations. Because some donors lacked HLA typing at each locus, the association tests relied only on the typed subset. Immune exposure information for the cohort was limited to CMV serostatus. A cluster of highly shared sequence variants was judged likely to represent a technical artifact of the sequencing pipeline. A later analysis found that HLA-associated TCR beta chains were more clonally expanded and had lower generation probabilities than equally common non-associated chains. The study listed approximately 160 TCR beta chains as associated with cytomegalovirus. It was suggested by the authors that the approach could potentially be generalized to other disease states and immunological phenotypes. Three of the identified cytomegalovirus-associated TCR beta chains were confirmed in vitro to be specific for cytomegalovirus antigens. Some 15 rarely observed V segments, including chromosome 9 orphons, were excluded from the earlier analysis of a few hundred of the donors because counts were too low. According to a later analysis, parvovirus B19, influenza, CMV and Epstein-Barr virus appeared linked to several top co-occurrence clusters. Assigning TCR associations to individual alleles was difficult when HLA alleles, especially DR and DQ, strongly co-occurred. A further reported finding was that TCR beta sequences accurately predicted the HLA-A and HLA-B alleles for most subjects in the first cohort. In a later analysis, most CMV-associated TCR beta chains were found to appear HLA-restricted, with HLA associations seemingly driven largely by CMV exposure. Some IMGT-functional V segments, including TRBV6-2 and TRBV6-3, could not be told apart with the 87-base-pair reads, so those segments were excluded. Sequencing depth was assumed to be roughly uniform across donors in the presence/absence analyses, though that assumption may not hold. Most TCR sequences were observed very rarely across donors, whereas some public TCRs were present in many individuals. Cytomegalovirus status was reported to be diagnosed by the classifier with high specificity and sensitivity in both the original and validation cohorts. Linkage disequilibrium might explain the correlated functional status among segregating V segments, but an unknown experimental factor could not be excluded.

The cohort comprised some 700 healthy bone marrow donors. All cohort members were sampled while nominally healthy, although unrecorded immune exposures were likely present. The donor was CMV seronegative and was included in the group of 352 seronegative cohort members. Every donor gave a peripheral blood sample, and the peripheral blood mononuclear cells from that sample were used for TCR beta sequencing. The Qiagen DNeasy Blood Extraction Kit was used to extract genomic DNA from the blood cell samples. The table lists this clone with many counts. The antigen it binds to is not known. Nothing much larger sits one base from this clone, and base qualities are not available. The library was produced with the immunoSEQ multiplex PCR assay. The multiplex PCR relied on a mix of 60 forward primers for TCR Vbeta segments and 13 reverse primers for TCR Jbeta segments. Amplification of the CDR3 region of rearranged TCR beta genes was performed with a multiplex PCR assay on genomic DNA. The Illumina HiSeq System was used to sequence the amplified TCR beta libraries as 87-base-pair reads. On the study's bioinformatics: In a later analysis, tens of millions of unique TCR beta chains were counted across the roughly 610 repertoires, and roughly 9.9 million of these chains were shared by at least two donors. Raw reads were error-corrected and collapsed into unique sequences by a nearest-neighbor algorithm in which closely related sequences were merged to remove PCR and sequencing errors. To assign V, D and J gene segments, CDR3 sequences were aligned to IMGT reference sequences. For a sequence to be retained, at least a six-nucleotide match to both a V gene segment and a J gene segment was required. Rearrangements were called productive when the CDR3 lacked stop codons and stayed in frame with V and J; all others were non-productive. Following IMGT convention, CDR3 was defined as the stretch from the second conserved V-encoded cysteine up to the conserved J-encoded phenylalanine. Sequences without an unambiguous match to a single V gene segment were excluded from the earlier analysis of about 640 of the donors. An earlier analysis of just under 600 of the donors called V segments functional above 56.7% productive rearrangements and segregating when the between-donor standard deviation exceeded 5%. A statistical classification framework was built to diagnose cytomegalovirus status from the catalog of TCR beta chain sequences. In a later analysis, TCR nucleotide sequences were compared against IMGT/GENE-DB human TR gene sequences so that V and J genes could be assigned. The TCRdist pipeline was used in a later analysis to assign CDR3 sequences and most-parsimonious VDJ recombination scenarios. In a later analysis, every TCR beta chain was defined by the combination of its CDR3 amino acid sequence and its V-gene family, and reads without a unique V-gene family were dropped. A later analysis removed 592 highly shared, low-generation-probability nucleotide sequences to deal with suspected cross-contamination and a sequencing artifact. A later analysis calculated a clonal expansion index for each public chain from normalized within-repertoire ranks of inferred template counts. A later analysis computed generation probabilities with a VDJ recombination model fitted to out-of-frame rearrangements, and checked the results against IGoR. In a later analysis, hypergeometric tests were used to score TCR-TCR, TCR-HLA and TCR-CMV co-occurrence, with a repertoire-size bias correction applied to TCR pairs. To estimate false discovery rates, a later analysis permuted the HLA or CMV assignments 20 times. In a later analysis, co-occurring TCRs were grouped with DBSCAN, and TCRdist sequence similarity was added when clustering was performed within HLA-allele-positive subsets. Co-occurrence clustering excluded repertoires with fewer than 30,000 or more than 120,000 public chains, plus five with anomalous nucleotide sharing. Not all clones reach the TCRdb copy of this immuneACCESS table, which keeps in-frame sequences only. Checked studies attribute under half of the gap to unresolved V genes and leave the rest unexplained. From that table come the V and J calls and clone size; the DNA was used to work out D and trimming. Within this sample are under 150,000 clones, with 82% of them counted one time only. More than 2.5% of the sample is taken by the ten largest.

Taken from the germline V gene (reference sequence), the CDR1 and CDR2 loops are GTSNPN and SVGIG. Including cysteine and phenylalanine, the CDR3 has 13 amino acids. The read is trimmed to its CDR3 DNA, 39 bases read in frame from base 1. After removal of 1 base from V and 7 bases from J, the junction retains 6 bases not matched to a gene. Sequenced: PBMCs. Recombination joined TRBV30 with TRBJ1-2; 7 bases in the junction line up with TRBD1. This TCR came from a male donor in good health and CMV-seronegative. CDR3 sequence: CAWSADRDTGYTF. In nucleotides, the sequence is TGTGCCTGGAGTGCCGACAGGGACACTGGCTACACCTTC.